This T cell receptor (beta chain) was sequenced in a study of T cells of healthy individuals. Germline V lookup: CDR1 MNHNY, CDR2 SVGAGI (reference sequence). This CDR3 comprises 16 residues. V trimming: 5 bases; J trimming: 1 base; junction bases outside the gene matches: 6. TCRdb fed the 5' RACE reads into MiXCR, producing one record per CDR3 protein. The data contain some 69,000 distinct CDR3 sequences, about 17% of them singletons. The chain uses TRBV6-6 and TRBJ1-5; 9 bases fit TRBD1. The source is a human donor in good health. The CDR3 sequence: CASSTSGTGSNQPQHF. DNA for the CDR3: TGTGCCAGCAGTACCTCCGGGACAGGGAGCAATCAGCCCCAGCATTTT.